The 10 T cell receptor beta chains given below trace back to one sample, sequenced in a study of cytomegalovirus exposure and HLA in healthy donors. PCR primers comprised 60 Vbeta and 13 Jbeta primers. Using immunoSEQ multiplex PCR, the repertoire was profiled, and TCRdb retains in-frame clones only, with some absent. Here the sample spans around 300,000 clones, 85% to 90% being singletons. The specimen sequenced was PBMCs. The source is a woman under 30 in good health and CMV-seronegative.

The chain has TRBV27 and TRBJ2-3; TRBD2 aligns across 8 bases. CDR1 and CDR2 (germline): MNHEY, SMNVEV (reference sequence). The CDR3 has 15 residues. V lost 9 bases and J lost 2; bases outside the gene matches: 10. CDR3 DNA sequence: TGTGCCAGTGTTGGGCGGGGGGACTACACAGATACGCAGTATTTT. Translated: CASVGRGDYTDTQYF.

CDR3 nucleotide sequence: TGTGCCAGCAGTCCCGACAGGGGGGGAGAAAAACTGTTTTTT. Protein sequence: CASSPDRGGEKLFF. This chain links TRBV5-6 with TRBJ1-4; TRBD1 aligns across 9 bases. V trimming: 5 bases; J trimming: 8 bases; junction bases outside the gene matches: 7. From germline, CDR1 is SGHDT and CDR2 YYEEEE. This CDR3 has 14 amino acids.

This chain connects TRBV19 to TRBJ2-6; 8 bases agree with TRBD1. V shed 6 bases, J shed 3 bases, and the junction held 13 bases outside the gene matches. CDR3 length equals 18 residues. The germline gives CDR1 LNHDA, CDR2 SQIVND (reference sequence). The CDR3 sequence: CASSLTTGEFVGANVLTF. In DNA form, the CDR3 reads TGTGCCAGTAGCCTCACGACAGGGGAATTTGTTGGGGCCAACGTCCTGACTTTC.

This chain connects TRBV5-1 to TRBJ2-7, with 11 bases identical to TRBD1. Trimming removed 0 bases from V and 3 bases from J; junction bases left unmatched: 5. CDR1 and CDR2 (germline): SGHRS, YFSETQ. CDR3 size: 16 residues. The CDR3 is CASSLAGQGALYEQYF. Written as DNA, the CDR3 is TGCGCCAGCAGCTTGGCCGGACAGGGGGCTCTCTACGAGCAGTACTTC.

This chain links TRBV10-2 with TRBJ1-3; D not resolved. The germline CDR1 and CDR2 sequences are WSHSY and SAAADI. The CDR3 runs 15 residues. The germline V and J ends were trimmed by 9 bases and 0 bases, with 15 bases remaining between them. The CDR3 loop is CASQLGLSSGNTIYF. In DNA form, the CDR3 reads TGCGCCAGTCAACTAGGACTCAGCTCTGGAAACACCATATATTTT.

The V call is TRBV28, the J call TRBJ2-3; D gene ambiguous. In germline, CDR1 is MDHEN, CDR2 SYDVKM. This CDR3 is built from 15 residues. The germline V and J ends were trimmed by 7 bases and 0 bases, with 14 bases remaining between them. The DNA of the CDR3 is TGTGCCAGCACTACCCACAGAACTAGCACAGATACGCAGTATTTT. Translated: CASTTHRTSTDTQYF. The entire variable domain, with the rest obtained from reference TRBV28 and TRBJ2-3, is as follows: DVKVTQSSRYLVKRTGEKVFLECVQDMDHENMFWYRQDPGLGLRLIYFSYDVKMKEKGDIPEGYSVSREKKERFSLILESASTNQTSMYLCASTTHRTSTDTQYFGPGTRLTVL.

In this sample, this clone turned up once. The chain carries TRBV4-1 and TRBJ2-1, with 8 bases identical to TRBD1. Germline CDR1 and CDR2: MGHRA and YSYEKL. J lost 7 bases, V lost 0 bases, and 8 bases had no gene match. The CDR3 spans 16 residues. Here the CDR3 reads CASSQESRGRGNEQFF. The CDR3 nucleotides are TGCGCCAGCAGCCAAGAATCCAGGGGGCGTGGGAATGAGCAGTTCTTC.

The CDR3 spells CASSLRGLGDEQFF. The CDR3 coding sequence is TGTGCCAGCAGCTTAAGGGGACTAGGGGATGAGCAGTTCTTC. This rearrangement joins TRBV7-3 to TRBJ2-1, with 8 positions matching TRBD2. Trimming took 1 base from V and 8 from J; bases not matched to a gene: 4. Germline assignment: CDR1 SGHTA and CDR2 FQGTGA. This CDR3 is built from 14 residues.

The chain links TRBV5-6 to TRBJ1-1; 7 nucleotides line up with TRBD1. With 4 bases clipped from V and 7 bases from J, the junction kept 7 bases outside the gene matches. Germline V CDR1 and CDR2: SGHDT, YYEEEE. The CDR3 length is 13 residues. CDR3 coding DNA: TGTGCCAGCAGCGTGGACAGGCCTGATGAAGCTTTCTTT. It encodes CASSVDRPDEAFF.

The rearrangement joins TRBV5-1 to TRBJ1-2, with D possibly being TRBD1 (5 bases). This CDR3 has 14 amino acids. Trimming removed 4 bases from V and 3 bases from J, with 13 bases in between. Germline V gives CDR1 SGHRS, CDR2 YFSETQ. Written as DNA, the CDR3 is TGCGCCAGCAGCCATGGGGCAACCGACTATGGCTACACCTTC. Protein product: CASSHGATDYGYTF.